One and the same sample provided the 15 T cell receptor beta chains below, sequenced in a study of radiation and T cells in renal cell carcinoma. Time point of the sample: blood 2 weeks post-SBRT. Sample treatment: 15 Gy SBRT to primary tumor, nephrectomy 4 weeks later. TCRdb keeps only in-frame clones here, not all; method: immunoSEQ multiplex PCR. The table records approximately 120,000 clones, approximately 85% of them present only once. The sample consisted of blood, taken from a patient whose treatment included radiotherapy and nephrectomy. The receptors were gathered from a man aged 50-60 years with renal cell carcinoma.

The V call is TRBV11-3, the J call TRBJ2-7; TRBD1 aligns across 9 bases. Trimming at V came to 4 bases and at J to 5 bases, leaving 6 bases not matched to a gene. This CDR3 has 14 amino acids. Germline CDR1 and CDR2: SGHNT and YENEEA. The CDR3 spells CASSSRDRDHEQYF. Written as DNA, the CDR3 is TGTGCCAGCAGCTCGCGGGACAGGGATCACGAGCAGTACTTC. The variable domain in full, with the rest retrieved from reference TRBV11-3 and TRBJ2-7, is EAGVVQSPRYKIIEKKQPVAFWCNPISGHNTLYWYLQNLGQGPELLIRYENEEAVDDSQLPKDRFSAERLKGVDSTLKIQPAELGDSAVYLCASSSRDRDHEQYFGPGTRLTVT.

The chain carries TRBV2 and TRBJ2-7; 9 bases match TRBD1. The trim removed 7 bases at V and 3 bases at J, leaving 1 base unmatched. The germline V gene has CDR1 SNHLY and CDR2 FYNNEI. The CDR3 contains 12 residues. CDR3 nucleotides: TGTGCCAGCAAGGGACAGGGCTACGAGCAGTACTTC. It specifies CASKGQGYEQYF.

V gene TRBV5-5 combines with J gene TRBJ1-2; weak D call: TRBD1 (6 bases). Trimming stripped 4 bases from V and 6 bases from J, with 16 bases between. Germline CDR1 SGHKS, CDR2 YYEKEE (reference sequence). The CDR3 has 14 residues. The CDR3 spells CASSRTAGDDGYTF. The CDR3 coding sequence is TGTGCCAGCAGCCGGACAGCGGGGGACGATGGCTACACCTTC.

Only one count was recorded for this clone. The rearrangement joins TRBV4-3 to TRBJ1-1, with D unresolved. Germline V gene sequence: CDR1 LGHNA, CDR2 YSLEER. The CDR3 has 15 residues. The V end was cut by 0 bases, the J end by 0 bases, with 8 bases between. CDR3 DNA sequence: TGCGCCAGCAGCCAAGATGGAGGGATGAACACTGAAGCTTTCTTT. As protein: CASSQDGGMNTEAFF.

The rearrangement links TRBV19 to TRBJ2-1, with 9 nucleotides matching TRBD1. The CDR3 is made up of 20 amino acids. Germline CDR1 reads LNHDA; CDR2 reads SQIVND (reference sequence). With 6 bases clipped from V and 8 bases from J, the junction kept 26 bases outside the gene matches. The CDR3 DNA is TGTGCCAGTAGGAGCCGCTTTAGGAGAAACAGGGGGCCGGGGAACGATGAGCAGTTCTTC. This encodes CASRSRFRRNRGPGNDEQFF.

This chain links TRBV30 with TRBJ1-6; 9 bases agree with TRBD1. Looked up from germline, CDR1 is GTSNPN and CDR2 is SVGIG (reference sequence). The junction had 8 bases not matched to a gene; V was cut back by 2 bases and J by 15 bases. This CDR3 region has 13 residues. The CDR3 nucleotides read TGTGCCTGGAGTACAGGGGGCCTTCACCACCTCCACTTT. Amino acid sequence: CAWSTGGLHHLHF.

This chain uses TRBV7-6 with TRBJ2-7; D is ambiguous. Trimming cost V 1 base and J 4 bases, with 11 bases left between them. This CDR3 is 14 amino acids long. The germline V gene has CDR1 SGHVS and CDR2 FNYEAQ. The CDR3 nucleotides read TGTGCCAGCAGCTTAGTGTCACCGGAATACGAGCAGTACTTC. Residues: CASSLVSPEYEQYF.

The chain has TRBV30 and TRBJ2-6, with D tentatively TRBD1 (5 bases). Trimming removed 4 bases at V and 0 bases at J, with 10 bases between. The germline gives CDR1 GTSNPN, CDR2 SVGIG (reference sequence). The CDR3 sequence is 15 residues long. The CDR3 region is CAWKGLGSGANVLTF. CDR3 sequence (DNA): TGTGCCTGGAAGGGGTTAGGCTCTGGGGCCAACGTCCTGACTTTC.

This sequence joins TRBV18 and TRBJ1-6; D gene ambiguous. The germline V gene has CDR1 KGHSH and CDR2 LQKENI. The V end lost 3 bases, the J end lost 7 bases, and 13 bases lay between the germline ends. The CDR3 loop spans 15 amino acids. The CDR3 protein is CASSPPPAGNSPLHF. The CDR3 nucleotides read TGTGCCAGCTCACCTCCTCCGGCCGGAAATTCACCCCTCCACTTT. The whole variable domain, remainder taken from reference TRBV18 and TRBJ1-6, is NAGVMQNPRHLVRRRGQEARLRCSPMKGHSHVYWYRQLPEEGLKFMVYLQKENIIDESGMPKERFSAEFPKEGPSILRIQQVVRGDSAAYFCASSPPPAGNSPLHFGNGTRLTVT.

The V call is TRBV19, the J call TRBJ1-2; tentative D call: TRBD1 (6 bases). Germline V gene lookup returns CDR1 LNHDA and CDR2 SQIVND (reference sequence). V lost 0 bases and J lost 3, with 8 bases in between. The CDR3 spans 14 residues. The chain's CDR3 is CASSIEGGHYGYTF. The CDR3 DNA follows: TGTGCCAGTAGTATAGAGGGGGGGCACTATGGCTACACCTTC.

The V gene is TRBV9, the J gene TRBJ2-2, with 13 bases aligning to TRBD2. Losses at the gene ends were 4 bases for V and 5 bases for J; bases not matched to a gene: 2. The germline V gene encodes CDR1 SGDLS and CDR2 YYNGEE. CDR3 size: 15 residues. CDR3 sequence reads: CASSLLAGGTGELFF. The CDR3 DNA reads TGTGCCAGCAGCCTACTAGCGGGAGGGACCGGGGAGCTGTTTTTT.

The CDR3 DNA is TGTGCCAGCTCACCGATCATGGCAGCGGGAGTAGGCACCGGGGAGCTGTTTTTT. Encoded protein: CASSPIMAAGVGTGELFF. The rearrangement uses TRBV18 and TRBJ2-2, with 8 bases fitting TRBD2. Germline trimming cut 3 bases from V and 4 bases from J; bases unmatched to any gene: 13. This CDR3 region has 18 residues. From germline, CDR1 is KGHSH and CDR2 LQKENI. The variable domain in full, with the rest retrieved from reference TRBV18 and TRBJ2-2, is NAGVMQNPRHLVRRRGQEARLRCSPMKGHSHVYWYRQLPEEGLKFMVYLQKENIIDESGMPKERFSAEFPKEGPSILRIQQVVRGDSAAYFCASSPIMAAGVGTGELFFGEGSRLTVL.

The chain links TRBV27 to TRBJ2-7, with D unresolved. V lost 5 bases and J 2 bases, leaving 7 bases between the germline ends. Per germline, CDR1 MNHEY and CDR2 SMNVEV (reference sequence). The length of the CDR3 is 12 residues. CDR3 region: CASSRNTYEQYF. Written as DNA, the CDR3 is TGTGCCAGCAGTCGAAACACCTACGAGCAGTACTTC.

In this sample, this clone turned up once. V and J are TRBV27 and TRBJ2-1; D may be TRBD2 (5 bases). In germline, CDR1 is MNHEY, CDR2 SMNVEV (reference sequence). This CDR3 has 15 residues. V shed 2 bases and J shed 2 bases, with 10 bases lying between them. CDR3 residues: CASSLLAPTYNEQFF. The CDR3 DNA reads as TGTGCCAGCAGTTTACTAGCACCGACCTACAATGAGCAGTTCTTC.

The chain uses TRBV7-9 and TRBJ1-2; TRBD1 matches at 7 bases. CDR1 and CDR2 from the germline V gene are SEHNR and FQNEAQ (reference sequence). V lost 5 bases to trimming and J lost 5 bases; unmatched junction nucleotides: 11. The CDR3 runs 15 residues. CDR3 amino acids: CASSNHGQGDYGYTF. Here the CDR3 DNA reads TGTGCCAGCAGCAACCACGGGCAGGGGGATTATGGCTACACCTTC.